The 19 T cell receptor beta chains below all came from one sample that was sequenced in a study of blood T cell repertoires in COVID-19 (dated by TCRdb to 2020 to 2022). Libraries were prepared through the immunoSEQ multiplex PCR assay. Not all clones reach the TCRdb copy of this immuneACCESS table, which keeps in-frame sequences only. Checked studies attribute under half of the gap to unresolved V genes and leave the rest unexplained. For this sample there are about 190,000 clones; about four fifths appear just once. The top ten constitute roughly 2.8% of the sample. The sample consisted of peripheral blood. These TCRs come from a man aged 45-65 years with active or convalescent COVID-19.

The CDR3 region is CASSQVGGRVDTQYF. The CDR3 DNA is TGCGCCAGCAGCCAAGTCGGTGGGAGGGTAGATACGCAGTATTTT. This chain uses TRBV4-1 with TRBJ2-3; 7 bases match TRBD2. The CDR3 runs to 15 residues. V was pared by 1 base and J by 5 bases, with 6 bases of the junction left unmatched. Germline assignment: CDR1 MGHRA and CDR2 YSYEKL.

This chain connects TRBV5-1 to TRBJ2-3; TRBD1 matches 7 bases. Germline V gene sequence: CDR1 SGHRS, CDR2 YFSETQ. The V and J ends lost 4 bases and 6 bases, in that order; junction bases with no gene match: 2. CDR3 size: 12 residues. The CDR3 is CASSPRGDTQYF. CDR3 nucleotide sequence: TGCGCCAGCAGCCCCAGGGGGGATACGCAGTATTTT.

Of note for this clone: One end of the junction fails to match germline, which may point to a read error. The chain uses TRBV7-2 and TRBJ2-1; 12 bases line up with TRBD1. Germline-derived CDR1 and CDR2 are SGHTA and FQGNSA. CDR3 length: 15 residues. CDR3 in amino acids: CASSLEGQGASALVF. The CDR3, as DNA: TGTGCCAGCAGCCTTGAGGGACAGGGGGCGTCGGCCTTGGTCTTC.

The chain has TRBV2 and TRBJ2-7; 7 positions match TRBD1. The trim removed 7 bases at V and 4 bases at J, leaving 4 bases unmatched. The CDR3 is made up of 12 amino acids. Germline lookup yields CDR1 SNHLY and CDR2 FYNNEI. In nucleotides, the CDR3 is TGTGCCAGCAAAGACAGGGTTTACGAGCAGTACTTC. It is translated as CASKDRVYEQYF.

V gene TRBV15 combines with J gene TRBJ1-2; D is unresolved. This CDR3 comprises 15 residues. The germline V gene encodes CDR1 LNHNV and CDR2 YYDKDF (reference sequence). Between the trimmed V and J ends, which lost 0 bases and 4 bases, there was a span of 12 bases. This CDR3 is CATSRDRSTRYGYTF. For the CDR3, the DNA is TGTGCCACCAGCAGAGATCGGAGTACGCGCTATGGCTACACCTTC.

The chain's CDR3 is CASSPRQGSYEQYF. CDR3 DNA: TGTGCCAGCAGTCCTCGACAGGGATCCTACGAGCAGTACTTC. The chain carries TRBV6-6 and TRBJ2-7, with 7 bases lining up with TRBD1. The CDR3 consists of 14 residues. J gave up 1 base and V 5 bases, and 5 bases lay outside the gene matches. Germline V CDR1 and CDR2: MNHNY, SVGAGI (reference sequence).

The chain uses TRBV29-1 and TRBJ1-1; 10 bases align to TRBD1. The CDR3 is made up of 13 amino acids. The junction had 9 bases not matched to a gene; V was cut back by 7 bases and J by 7 bases. Germline loops: CDR1 SQVTM, CDR2 ANQGSEA. The CDR3 nucleotides read TGCAGCGCATTAAAGGACAGGGGGGGTGAAGCTTTCTTT. It specifies CSALKDRGGEAFF.

This chain connects TRBV5-5 to TRBJ1-1; a weak D match, TRBD1 (5 bases). CDR1 is SGHKS, CDR2 YYEKEE, per germline (reference sequence). The CDR3 contains 16 residues. Between the trimmed V and J ends, which lost 0 bases and 3 bases, there was a span of 15 bases. This CDR3 is CASSLVARIGDTEAFF. In nucleotides, the CDR3 is TGTGCCAGCAGCTTGGTTGCCAGGATAGGGGACACTGAAGCTTTCTTT.

The chain couples TRBV19 to TRBJ2-1; no reliable D call. V lost 3 bases and J 6 bases, leaving 12 bases between the germline ends. The germline gives CDR1 LNHDA, CDR2 SQIVND (reference sequence). This CDR3 is 14 amino acids long. The CDR3 DNA follows: TGTGCCAGTAGTATTGTCAAAAGCACCAATGAGCAGTTCTTC. It encodes CASSIVKSTNEQFF. The variable domain in full, completed from reference TRBV19 and TRBJ2-1, reads DGGITQSPKYLFRKEGQNVTLSCEQNLNHDAMYWYRQDPGQGLRLIYYSQIVNDFQKGDIAEGYSVSREKKESFPLTVTSAQKNPTAFYLCASSIVKSTNEQFFGPGTRLTVL.

The chain combines TRBV11-2 with TRBJ2-5, with TRBD1 identical over 7 bases. The V segment lost 2 bases and the J segment 2 bases; nucleotides outside the gene matches: 5. Germline V gene lookup returns CDR1 SGHAT and CDR2 FQNNGV. The CDR3 length is 15 residues. The CDR3 DNA sequence: TGTGCCAGCAGCTTAAGGCAGGGGGTTCAAGAGACCCAGTACTTC. Encoded protein: CASSLRQGVQETQYF.

The V gene is TRBV30, the J gene TRBJ1-4, with 8 bases lining up with TRBD1. Germline-derived CDR1 and CDR2 are GTSNPN and SVGIG (reference sequence). This CDR3 comprises 13 residues. J was trimmed by 13 bases and V by 1 base; bases with no gene match: 8. In DNA form, the CDR3 reads TGTGCCTGGAGTGGGACAGGGACTGGGGGACTGTTTTTT. As protein: CAWSGTGTGGLFF.

The V gene is TRBV28, the J gene TRBJ2-1, with D possibly matching TRBD1 (6 bases). Germline CDR1 MDHEN, CDR2 SYDVKM. The CDR3 has 16 residues. V shed 4 bases and J shed 0 bases, with 13 bases lying between them. The CDR3 here is CASSSITGSSYNEQFF. DNA for the CDR3: TGTGCCAGCAGTTCTATCACAGGGAGCTCCTACAATGAGCAGTTCTTC.

The chain links TRBV6-6 to TRBJ1-1, with 7 bases that match TRBD1. The V gene's germline CDR1 is MNHNY and CDR2 SVGAGI (reference sequence). With V trimmed by 6 bases and J by 7 bases, 14 bases remained unmatched. The CDR3 covers 15 residues. The chain's CDR3 is CASSLQQGLGVEAFF. Written as DNA, the CDR3 is TGTGCCAGCAGCCTCCAACAGGGGCTCGGAGTTGAAGCTTTCTTT.

This chain joins TRBV6-5 and TRBJ1-3, with TRBD1 as a possible D gene (6 bases). This CDR3 spans 14 amino acids. The germline V and J ends were trimmed by 6 bases and 2 bases, with 11 bases remaining between them. The germline CDR1 and CDR2 sequences are MNHEY and SVGAGI. CDR3 DNA sequence: TGTGCCAGCAGCAGGGGAGAGGCTGGAAACACCATATATTTT. This sequence encodes CASSRGEAGNTIYF.

CDR3 region: CASSPQGATNEKLFF. The CDR3 nucleotides read TGTGCCAGCTCACCACAGGGGGCAACTAATGAAAAACTGTTTTTT. The chain employs TRBV18 and TRBJ1-4; TRBD1 might be the D (6 bases). The CDR3 is made up of 15 amino acids. Trimming pared 1 base from V and 0 bases from J, leaving 6 bases between. Germline V lookup: CDR1 KGHSH, CDR2 LQKENI.

V and J are TRBV3-1 (or the pseudogene TRBV3-2) and TRBJ2-1; 11 nucleotides align to TRBD2. CDR3 length equals 16 residues. Germline values: CDR1 LGHDT, CDR2 YNNKEL (reference sequence). Trimming removed 5 bases from V and 0 bases from J; junction bases left unmatched: 3. CDR3: CASSYGLAGSYNEQFF. The CDR3 DNA follows: TGTGCCAGCAGCTATGGACTAGCGGGCTCCTACAATGAGCAGTTCTTC.

The V gene is TRBV11-3, the J gene TRBJ2-5, with 8 nucleotides matching TRBD1. Germline lookup yields CDR1 SGHNT and CDR2 YENEEA. The V segment lost 4 bases and the J segment 5 bases; nucleotides outside the gene matches: 3. The CDR3 length is 13 residues. Here the CDR3 DNA reads TGTGCCAGCAGCTGGACAGGGATGGAGACCCAGTACTTC. It translates to CASSWTGMETQYF.

This chain connects TRBV9 to TRBJ2-2; 8 positions agree with TRBD1. Trimming took 3 bases from V and 6 from J; bases not matched to a gene: 13. This CDR3 is built from 17 residues. Germline loops: CDR1 SGDLS, CDR2 YYNGEE. DNA for the CDR3: TGTGCCAGCAGCGCCACCCGAGCAGGGGGCCGGGCCGGGGAGCTGTTTTTT. As protein: CASSATRAGGRAGELFF.

Worth noting for this clone: A read error may produce the germline difference seen at one junction end. This chain uses TRBV28 with TRBJ2-3; TRBD1 matches 7 bases. Germline assignment: CDR1 MDHEN and CDR2 SYDVKM. The CDR3 runs 16 residues. CDR3 nucleotide sequence: TGTGCCAGTTCCGGGACAGCGATTGGTCCGTCCCTCCCAAGTATTTTT. This encodes CASSGTAIGPSLPSIF.